The clone carrying this T cell receptor (beta chain) was detected once. This specimen comes from a study of blood T cell repertoires in COVID-19. Profiled with immunoSEQ multiplex PCR; TCRdb holds only in-frame clones, not every one. The repertoire has 300,000 or so clones, less than 90% of them found once; the top ten carry approximately 1%. The germline CDR1 and CDR2 sequences are SGHRS and YFSETQ. Trimming removed 0 bases at V and 2 bases at J, with 9 bases between. The length of the CDR3 is 15 residues. Two negative PCRs, clearance, or symptom resolution were required of recovered Cohort 3 donors.

Sequenced material: PBMCs or T cells enriched from blood (not recorded which). The receptor's source is a woman aged 25 to 39 who had recovered from COVID-19. This chain links TRBV5-1 with TRBJ2-1; perhaps TRBD1 as D (5 bases). CDR3 amino acids: CASSLGAGPYNEQFF. Here the CDR3 DNA reads TGCGCCAGCAGCTTGGGAGCAGGGCCCTACAATGAGCAGTTCTTC.